Presented here are 11 T cell receptor beta chains from one specimen sequenced in a study of blood T cell repertoires in COVID-19. The method was immunoSEQ multiplex PCR; TCRdb's version includes in-frame clones alone and lacks a portion of them. Of roughly 150,000 clones in the sample, roughly 81% were seen once. Sequences were obtained from peripheral blood. These receptors all stem from a woman aged 45-59 years with COVID-19, enrolled during active disease.

J is TRBJ1-1 and V is TRBV12-3 or TRBV12-4; TRBD1 agrees at 8 bases. The CDR3 is 13 residues long. V gave up 5 bases and J gave up 6 bases; unmatched junction bases: 5. The CDR3 bases are TGTGCCAGCAGTACAGGGGGGATTGCTGAAGCTTTCTTT. Residues: CASSTGGIAEAFF.

The genes are TRBV7-3 and TRBJ2-2; no clear D. The CDR3 has 14 residues. Trimming left V 4 bases short and J 6 bases short, with 12 bases between. The germline V gene encodes CDR1 SGHTA and CDR2 FQGTGA. Here the CDR3 reads CASSSHPPAGELFF. CDR3 bases: TGTGCCAGCAGCTCTCACCCCCCGGCCGGGGAGCTGTTTTTT.

The chain recombines TRBV19 with TRBJ1-5; tentative D call: TRBD1 (6 bases). Trimming took 6 bases from V and 9 from J, leaving 9 bases between them. There are 11 residues in the CDR3. The germline CDR1 and CDR2 sequences are LNHDA and SQIVND (reference sequence). The CDR3 loop is CASSQGLPQHF. In DNA, the CDR3 is TGTGCCAGTAGCCAGGGGTTGCCCCAGCATTTT.

The CDR3 protein is CASSSQVNTEAFF. CDR3 coding DNA: TGCGCCAGCAGTTCACAGGTAAACACTGAAGCTTTCTTT. The V call is TRBV5-1, the J call TRBJ1-1, with D possibly TRBD1 on 5 matching bases. V lost 5 bases to trimming and J lost 2 bases, with 10 bases between them. Germline V gene sequence: CDR1 SGHRS, CDR2 YFSETQ. This CDR3 contains 13 residues.

This rearrangement joins TRBV3-1 (or the pseudogene TRBV3-2) to TRBJ1-2; D is unclear. V lost 2 bases to trimming and J lost 2 bases, with 9 bases between them. Germline-derived CDR1 and CDR2 are LGHDT and YNNKEL (reference sequence). The CDR3 is made up of 14 amino acids. CDR3 DNA sequence: TGTGCCAGCAGCCAAAGAGGGCAGAACTATGGCTACACCTTC. Encoded protein: CASSQRGQNYGYTF.

The V and J genes are TRBV19 and TRBJ1-1; D might be TRBD1 (6 bases). The CDR3 is 13 amino acids. Trimming pared 6 bases from V and 8 bases from J, leaving 16 bases between. The germline CDR1 and CDR2 sequences are LNHDA and SQIVND (reference sequence). This chain's CDR3 is CASSLGTPREAFF. The CDR3 nucleotides read TGTGCCAGTAGCTTGGGGACACCCAGGGAAGCTTTCTTT.

This clone turned up a few times. The chain uses TRBV19 and TRBJ1-1, with D possibly being TRBD1 (6 bases). Germline-derived CDR1 and CDR2 are LNHDA and SQIVND (reference sequence). V was pared by 4 bases and J by 2 bases, with 14 bases between. The CDR3 loop spans 15 amino acids. The CDR3 here is CASSTIDRTNTEAFF. CDR3 nucleotide sequence: TGTGCCAGTAGTACTATTGACAGGACTAACACTGAAGCTTTCTTT.

The V and J genes are TRBV6-4 and TRBJ2-3; D may be TRBD1 (7 bases). CDR1 and CDR2 (germline): MRHNA, SNTAGT. The CDR3 runs to 13 residues. V was trimmed by 5 bases and J by 4 bases, leaving 10 bases between them. The CDR3 DNA is TGTGCCAGCAGTACAGGGGAGGCAGATACGCAGTATTTT. Translated, it gives CASSTGEADTQYF.

The V gene is TRBV11-2, the J gene TRBJ1-6; D might be TRBD1 (5 bases). Germline V CDR1 and CDR2: SGHAT, FQNNGV. Trimming cost V 1 base and J 4 bases, with 11 bases left between them. The CDR3 has 16 residues. The CDR3 nucleotides are TGTGCCAGCAGCTTAGGGCAGGACATATATAATTCACCCCTCCACTTT. Translating gives CASSLGQDIYNSPLHF.

The chain joins TRBV6-5 to TRBJ2-7; possibly TRBD1 for D (6 bases). Trimming cost V 4 bases and J 3 bases, with 13 bases left between them. The germline V gene encodes CDR1 MNHEY and CDR2 SVGAGI. The CDR3 runs to 14 residues. DNA for the CDR3: TGTGCCAGCAGTTTTACCGGACAGATCTACGAGCAGTACTTC. Translation gives CASSFTGQIYEQYF.

The rearrangement links TRBV6-5 to TRBJ1-5; 9 nucleotides align to TRBD1. The ends lost 6 bases at V and 6 bases at J; junction bases unmatched: 6. Germline CDR1 MNHEY, CDR2 SVGAGI. This CDR3 comprises 14 residues. The CDR3 nucleotides are TGTGCCAGCAGGCTAACAGGGGGCCTTCAGCCCCAGCATTTT. Translated: CASRLTGGLQPQHF.